The 30 T cell receptor beta chains below all came from one sample that was sequenced in a study of T cells expressing NK-cell markers (dated by TCRdb to 2020 to 2022). Library creation used 5' RACE. The run used an Illumina HiSeq 2000. After the reads were reprocessed by TCRdb, one entry was made per CDR3 protein sequence, with no DNA. The table held for this sample gives around 180,000 distinct CDR3 sequences. The ten top clones hold about 19% of the sample. Material: blood T cells: a sorted CD56 or NKG2C T cell subset, CD4+ or CD8+ T cells, or bulk PBMC T cells (not recorded which). The receptors stem from a man aged 18 to 69 in good health.

This sequence joins TRBV2 and TRBJ2-3; no DNA is available, so the TRBD2 call from TCRdb remains unchecked. Per the germline V gene, CDR1 is SNHLY and CDR2 is FYNNEI. The CDR3 length is 13 residues. The CDR3 reads CATRIDARDTQYF.

The V call is TRBV5-4, the J call TRBJ1-1. This CDR3 spans 14 amino acids. CDR1 and CDR2 (germline): SGHNT, YYREEE (reference sequence). The CDR3 protein is CASSPSPGSTEAFF. The full variable domain, its missing parts supplied by reference TRBV5-4 and TRBJ1-1, is ETGVTQSPTHLIKTRGQQVTLRCSSQSGHNTVSWYQQALGQGPQFIFQYYREEENGRGNFPPRFSGLQFPNYSSELNVNALELDDSALYLCASSPSPGSTEAFFGQGTRLTVV.

V gene TRBV30 combines with J gene TRBJ2-7; TCRdb gives TRBD2 as the D gene, but with no DNA this cannot be confirmed. The germline V gene has CDR1 GTSNPN and CDR2 SVGIG (reference sequence). The CDR3 totals 13 residues. This chain's CDR3 is CAWGTGTYYEQYF.

J is TRBJ2-3 and V is TRBV7-6; lacking DNA, the TRBD1 call made by TCRdb goes unchecked. CDR1 is SGHVS, CDR2 FNYEAQ, per germline. The CDR3 is 14 amino acids. This chain's CDR3 is CASSKVGVRDTQYF.

The V call is TRBV5-1, the J call TRBJ2-5; with no DNA, the TCRdb D assignment of TRBD2 cannot be verified. The CDR3 is 16 amino acids. Germline-derived CDR1 and CDR2 are SGHRS and YFSETQ. CDR3 region: CASSEGSGTPRETQYF.

The chain recombines TRBV27 with TRBJ1-1; lacking DNA, the TRBD1 call made by TCRdb goes unchecked. This CDR3 is built from 15 residues. Germline CDR1 MNHEY, CDR2 SMNVEV (reference sequence). CDR3: CASSPGHLGSAEAFF.

V gene TRBV5-4 combines with J gene TRBJ1-2; without DNA, the TCRdb call of TRBD1 cannot be checked. Germline V CDR1 and CDR2: SGHNT, YYREEE (reference sequence). The CDR3 covers 16 residues. Here the CDR3 reads CASSLVPGDAYYGYTF.

The rearrangement joins TRBV6-1 to TRBJ2-1; TCRdb's assignment of TRBD1 cannot be checked, as there is no DNA. Germline V gives CDR1 MNHNS, CDR2 SASEGT. CDR3 length: 14 residues. CDR3 in amino acids: CASSVQGFLDEQFF.

V and J are TRBV20-1 and TRBJ2-1; the TRBD2 assignment by TCRdb is unverifiable without DNA. This CDR3 contains 14 residues. Germline loops: CDR1 DFQATT, CDR2 SNEGSKA (reference sequence). The CDR3 region is CSARTSGDYNEQFF.

The chain carries TRBV12-3 or TRBV12-4 and TRBJ2-7; the TCRdb D gene call, TRBD1, has no DNA to confirm it. This CDR3 has 14 residues. The chain's CDR3 is CASSLGLTRYEQYF.

The V and J genes are TRBV7-9 and TRBJ2-1; absent DNA, TCRdb's TRBD2 call cannot be checked. This CDR3 spans 17 amino acids. CDR1 is SEHNR and CDR2 is FQNEAQ in the germline V gene (reference sequence). CDR3 sequence: CASSPSLAGGRLNEQFF.

CDR3 residues: CASSLGTGNDQPQHF. The genes are TRBV7-9 and TRBJ1-5; the D call of TRBD1 rests on TCRdb alone, since no DNA is present to check it. This CDR3 is 15 amino acids long. Germline V CDR1 and CDR2: SEHNR, FQNEAQ (reference sequence).

The CDR3 region is CASSIGTGINQPQHF. The J gene is TRBJ1-5, the V gene TRBV5-6; the TCRdb D gene call, TRBD1, has no DNA to confirm it. Germline assignment: CDR1 SGHDT and CDR2 YYEEEE. The CDR3 sequence is 15 residues long.

The chain couples TRBV6-1 to TRBJ2-5. The germline V gene has CDR1 MNHNS and CDR2 SASEGT. The CDR3 has 12 residues. The CDR3 protein is CASRYWVETQYF.

The V and J genes are TRBV5-1 and TRBJ1-2; the D call of TRBD1 rests on TCRdb alone, since no DNA is present to check it. Germline V lookup: CDR1 SGHRS, CDR2 YFSETQ. The CDR3 covers 14 residues. CDR3 in amino acids: CASSLAGGGNGYTF.

The V gene is TRBV2, the J gene TRBJ2-1. Germline lookup yields CDR1 SNHLY and CDR2 FYNNEI. The CDR3 is 12 amino acids. The CDR3 loop reads CASSEAENEQFF.

The rearrangement links TRBV27 to TRBJ1-2; TCRdb's assignment of TRBD1 cannot be checked, as there is no DNA. The germline V gene encodes CDR1 MNHEY and CDR2 SMNVEV (reference sequence). CDR3 length equals 13 residues. The CDR3 reads CASSLGQNYGYTF.

The rearrangement links TRBV7-6 to TRBJ2-2; absent DNA, TCRdb's TRBD2 call cannot be checked. Per the germline V gene, CDR1 is SGHVS and CDR2 is FNYEAQ. The CDR3 has 19 amino acids. CDR3 sequence: CASSLSDRTSGGAAGELFF.

The genes are TRBV2 and TRBJ2-1; the D call of TRBD2 rests on TCRdb alone, since no DNA is present to check it. The CDR3 has 16 amino acids. Germline V gene sequence: CDR1 SNHLY, CDR2 FYNNEI. The chain's CDR3 is CASSVVLAGDYNEQFF.

This chain's CDR3 is CASSLDGGRTEAFF. V usage is TRBV5-1 and J usage is TRBJ1-1. The germline gives CDR1 SGHRS, CDR2 YFSETQ. This CDR3 region has 14 residues.

The CDR3 spells CASRTSGGPYNEQFF. This chain uses TRBV7-9 with TRBJ2-1; TCRdb lists TRBD2, though no DNA is available to test this call. Germline CDR1 and CDR2: SEHNR and FQNEAQ (reference sequence). The CDR3 has 15 residues.

The V call is TRBV12-3 or TRBV12-4, the J call TRBJ2-5; TCRdb's D call of TRBD1 is untestable without DNA. This CDR3 contains 15 residues. CDR3 sequence: CASSLLSGGEETQYF.

This chain uses TRBV10-3 with TRBJ2-7. Germline-derived CDR1 and CDR2 are ENHRY and SYGVKD. The CDR3 is 15 residues long. The CDR3 is CAISEYGQGPYEQYF.

The chain employs TRBV7-8 and TRBJ1-1; TCRdb selects TRBD1, and the lack of DNA leaves this call unchecked. The length of the CDR3 is 16 residues. Per germline, CDR1 SGHVS and CDR2 FQNEAQ. The CDR3 loop reads CASSPSVKTGVTEAFF.

V and J are TRBV28 and TRBJ1-1. This CDR3 comprises 16 residues. CDR1 is MDHEN and CDR2 is SYDVKM in the germline V gene. This CDR3 reads CASSPSVSALNTEAFF.

The chain is built from TRBV3-1 and TRBJ2-5; lacking DNA, the TRBD2 call made by TCRdb goes unchecked. In germline, CDR1 is LGHDT, CDR2 YNNKEL (reference sequence). CDR3 size: 14 residues. CDR3 sequence: CASSSGLDPETQYF.

The V gene is TRBV5-4, the J gene TRBJ2-1; without DNA, the TCRdb call of TRBD2 cannot be checked. The CDR3 is 14 amino acids. From germline, CDR1 is SGHNT and CDR2 YYREEE (reference sequence). The CDR3 protein is CASSLTRYGNEQFF.

CDR3 sequence: CASSVVEWDSKETQYF. The genes are TRBV6-1 and TRBJ2-5; TCRdb outputs TRBD1, but without DNA this stays unchecked. This CDR3 spans 16 amino acids. Germline V lookup: CDR1 MNHNS, CDR2 SASEGT.

The gene calls are TRBV6-5 and TRBJ1-2; the D call of TRBD1 rests on TCRdb alone, since no DNA is present to check it. Germline CDR1 is MNHEY and CDR2 is SVGAGI. The CDR3 is 16 residues long. Here the CDR3 reads CASSYTHTTGIYGYTF.

CDR3 amino acids: CASRAGGLPNEQFF. V and J are TRBV27 and TRBJ2-1; the D gene TCRdb calls, TRBD2, cannot be checked with no DNA. The CDR3 length is 14 residues. Germline CDR1 reads MNHEY; CDR2 reads SMNVEV (reference sequence).